The rows below give T cell receptor beta chains drawn from one sample of a study of cytomegalovirus exposure and HLA in healthy donors. The repertoire was sequenced with immunoSEQ multiplex PCR; TCRdb's copy has only in-frame clones and lacks some. The top ten hold under 5.5% of the sample, which has roughly 160,000 clones, roughly 67% seen once. Sequenced material: PBMCs. The receptors here all came from a young woman in good health and CMV-seropositive. CDR3s include the opening cysteine and the closing phenylalanine or tryptophan. Fields, in order: D gene, clone size, V gene, J gene, CDR3 protein, CDR3 DNA. D genes are given only for firm matches. The size of a clone is reported for some rows only, either as once, few or many, or as a class for expanded clones.

TRBD1	.	TRBV4-2	TRBJ2-7	CASSGMVGGFSYEQYF	TGTGCCAGCAGCGGTATGGTAGGGGGCTTCTCCTACGAGCAGTACTTC
.	.	TRBV2	TRBJ2-3	CASKGGVSTDTQYF	TGTGCCAGCAAGGGCGGGGTCTCCACAGATACGCAGTATTTT
.	few	TRBV7-9	TRBJ1-6	CASSLWTDPNSPLHF	TGTGCCAGCAGCTTATGGACAGATCCTAATTCACCCCTCCACTTT
TRBD2	.	TRBV5-1	TRBJ2-3	CASNIGILAGVKSTDTQYF	TGCGCCAGCAACATAGGCATACTAGCGGGGGTAAAAAGCACAGATACGCAGTATTTT
.	.	TRBV5-1	TRBJ1-5	CASSLGTTIDQPQHF	TGCGCCAGCAGCCTCGGGACAACTATCGATCAGCCCCAGCATTTT
.	.	TRBV7-9	TRBJ1-6	CASSPRGSLDSPLHF	TGTGCCAGCAGCCCGAGGGGGAGTTTAGATTCACCCCTCCACTTT
.	few	TRBV19	TRBJ1-1	CAVRGVRNTEAFF	TGTGCCGTGCGGGGGGTACGGAACACTGAAGCTTTCTTT
.	.	TRBV2	TRBJ2-7	CASNVRDSFTVSYEQYF	TGTGCCAGCAACGTGCGGGACAGCTTCACCGTCTCCTACGAGCAGTACTTC
TRBD1	.	TRBV19	TRBJ1-1	CASSIGAGGLLTEAFF	TGTGCCAGTAGTATAGGGGCAGGGGGCCTTCTTACTGAAGCTTTCTTT
.	.	TRBV7-9	TRBJ1-1	CASSPQVGGTEAFF	TGTGCCAGCAGCCCACAGGTTGGGGGGACTGAAGCTTTCTTT
.	.	TRBV19	TRBJ1-2	CAIGGTHNYGYTF	TGTGCCATTGGGGGGACTCATAACTATGGCTACACCTTC
TRBD2	few	TRBV4-3	TRBJ2-5	CASSQDRGTSGGAAWETQYF	TGCGCCAGCAGCCAAGATCGAGGGACTAGCGGGGGGGCCGCTTGGGAGACCCAGTACTTC
.	.	TRBV27	TRBJ2-7	CASRQPFGVTRSYEQYF	TGTGCCAGCAGACAACCATTCGGGGTGACCCGCTCCTACGAGCAGTACTTC
TRBD1	.	TRBV9	TRBJ2-1	CASSVGQGTYNEQFF	TGTGCCAGCAGCGTAGGACAGGGAACCTACAATGAGCAGTTCTTC
TRBD2	few	TRBV11-2	TRBJ2-5	CASSLFRLAGETQYF	TGTGCCAGCAGCTTATTCCGGCTAGCGGGTGAGACCCAGTACTTC
TRBD1	.	TRBV11-2	TRBJ2-7	CASSLAAGGIYEQYF	TGTGCCAGCAGCTTAGCGGCAGGGGGCATCTACGAGCAGTACTTC
TRBD2	.	TRBV7-2	TRBJ2-1	CASSLGLAGMAEQFF	TGTGCCAGCAGCTTAGGACTAGCGGGGATGGCTGAGCAGTTCTTC
.	.	TRBV27	TRBJ2-5	CASSTATKETQYF	TGTGCCAGCAGTACCGCGACAAAAGAGACCCAGTACTTC
.	.	TRBV30	TRBJ1-5	CAWSVQENRNQPQHF	TGTGCCTGGAGTGTACAGGAGAATCGCAATCAGCCCCAGCATTTT
.	.	TRBV6-5	TRBJ2-1	CASSYSRGGWYNEQFF	TGTGCCAGCAGTTACTCGAGGGGGGGATGGTACAATGAGCAGTTCTTC
.	.	TRBV27	TRBJ1-6	CASRAGRFDNSPLHF	TGTGCCAGCAGGGCGGGACGGTTTGATAATTCACCCCTCCACTTT
TRBD1	.	TRBV9	TRBJ1-2	CASSGTGTGGVYGYTF	TGTGCCAGCAGCGGAACCGGGACAGGGGGTGTCTATGGCTACACCTTC
.	.	TRBV6-1	TRBJ1-2	CASSDFQATNYGYTF	TGTGCCAGCAGTGATTTCCAGGCAACTAACTATGGCTACACCTTC
.	.	TRBV5-6	TRBJ1-1	CASSLDGSKEAFF	TGTGCCAGCAGCTTGGACGGGTCGAAAGAAGCTTTCTTT
TRBD1	.	TRBV6-5	TRBJ1-1	CASSLTGGVTEAFF	TGTGCCAGCAGTTTAACAGGGGGTGTAACTGAAGCTTTCTTT
.	.	TRBV19	TRBJ2-7	CASNGQGGGEQYF	TGTGCCAGTAATGGGCAGGGCGGTGGCGAGCAGTACTTC
.	.	TRBV7-9	TRBJ1-1	CASSYRDAGSGTEAFF	TGTGCCAGCAGCTACAGGGATGCGGGTTCGGGCACTGAAGCTTTCTTT
TRBD2	.	TRBV30	TRBJ2-3	CAWSVGRASGGADTQYF	TGTGCCTGGAGTGTAGGCCGGGCTAGCGGGGGTGCAGATACGCAGTATTTT
TRBD1	few	TRBV2	TRBJ1-1	CASSESRTGQMNTEAFF	TGTGCCAGCAGTGAATCCCGGACAGGGCAGATGAACACTGAAGCTTTCTTT
TRBD2	.	TRBV5-4	TRBJ2-3	CASSFTSGGTDTQYF	TGTGCCAGCAGCTTTACTAGCGGGGGCACAGATACGCAGTATTTT
TRBD2	.	TRBV11-2	TRBJ2-7	CASRLLFASGGNEQYF	TGTGCCAGCAGGCTTTTGTTCGCTAGCGGGGGTAACGAGCAGTACTTC
.	.	TRBV29-1	TRBJ1-5	CSAGRDNQPQHF	TGCAGCGCCGGTAGAGACAATCAGCCCCAGCATTTT
TRBD1	.	TRBV5-1	TRBJ1-2	CASSWGQGAGYTF	TGCGCCAGCAGCTGGGGACAGGGAGCTGGCTACACCTTC
.	few	TRBV19	TRBJ1-2	CASSIEEYGYTF	TGTGCCAGTAGTATAGAAGAGTATGGCTACACCTTC
TRBD1	few	TRBV19	TRBJ1-5	CASSWQGESVEPQHF	TGTGCCTCAAGTTGGCAGGGGGAATCTGTGGAGCCCCAGCATTTT
.	.	TRBV5-4	TRBJ1-1	CASSLSRGLSTEAFF	TGTGCCAGCAGCTTGAGCAGGGGATTAAGTACTGAAGCTTTCTTT
.	.	TRBV15	TRBJ2-1	CATSRDSSSYNEQFF	TGTGCCACCAGCAGAGATTCCAGCTCCTACAATGAGCAGTTCTTC
.	.	TRBV6-5	TRBJ1-1	CASNRRGNTEAFF	TGTGCCAGCAACCGCAGGGGGAACACTGAAGCTTTCTTT
.	.	TRBV11-1	TRBJ1-1	CASSLPGVVPEAFF	TGTGCCAGCAGCTTACCGGGAGTCGTTCCTGAAGCTTTCTTT
TRBD1	.	TRBV30	TRBJ1-3	CAWAPGQRNTIYF	TGTGCCTGGGCGCCGGGACAGCGAAACACCATATATTTT
.	.	TRBV28	TRBJ1-5	CASRDGNQPQHF	TGTGCCAGCCGAGACGGGAATCAGCCCCAGCATTTT
.	few	TRBV4-3	TRBJ1-2	CASSQSRTAPYTF	TGCGCCAGCAGCCAATCCCGGACTGCTCCTTACACCTTC
.	.	TRBV6-1	TRBJ1-2	CASSRSGQSLRGYTF	TGTGCCAGCAGTAGATCAGGACAGAGCCTGCGGGGCTACACCTTC
TRBD1	.	TRBV4-1	TRBJ1-3	CASSWGRTGVSGNTIYF	TGCGCCAGCAGCTGGGGGAGGACAGGCGTCTCTGGAAACACCATATATTTT
TRBD2	.	TRBV9	TRBJ2-2	CASSQGLENTGELFF	TGTGCCAGCAGCCAAGGACTAGAGAACACCGGGGAGCTGTTTTTT
TRBD1	.	TRBV6-5	TRBJ2-3	CASRSQGIGTDTQYF	TGTGCCAGCAGATCACAGGGGATAGGCACAGATACGCAGTATTTT
.	.	TRBV5-8	TRBJ2-1	CASRGRLGASYNEQFF	TGTGCCAGCAGGGGCCGGTTAGGGGCTTCCTACAATGAGCAGTTCTTC
TRBD1	.	TRBV5-6	TRBJ1-3	CASSFGTVGNTIYF	TGTGCCAGCAGCTTTGGGACAGTTGGAAACACCATATATTTT
.	.	TRBV5-1	TRBJ2-7	CASSLESRPRNEQYF	TGCGCCAGCAGCTTGGAGTCTCGGCCTAGGAACGAGCAGTACTTC
.	.	TRBV6-5	TRBJ1-1	CASSGGRNTEAFF	TGTGCCAGCAGCGGAGGCAGGAACACTGAAGCTTTCTTT
.	.	TRBV7-9	TRBJ2-1	CASTSNRGGNEQFF	TGTGCCAGCACATCGAACAGGGGGGGCAATGAGCAGTTCTTC
.	few	TRBV15	TRBJ1-2	CATSRDPTGNYGYTF	TGTGCCACCAGCAGAGATCCAACAGGAAACTATGGCTACACCTTC
TRBD1	once	TRBV10-3	TRBJ1-1	CAISGLPGQGGLDTEAFF	TGTGCCATCAGTGGCCTCCCGGGACAGGGGGGTTTGGACACTGAAGCTTTCTTT
.	.	TRBV27	TRBJ2-3	CASSGLGGPDTQYF	TGTGCCAGCAGCGGCCTGGGGGGGCCAGATACGCAGTATTTT
TRBD1	.	TRBV5-1	TRBJ2-5	CASSLQGAGGETQYF	TGCGCCAGCAGCTTACAAGGGGCAGGGGGAGAGACCCAGTACTTC